These T cell receptor beta chains were read from a single sample in a study of blood T cell repertoires in COVID-19. The repertoire was sequenced with immunoSEQ multiplex PCR; TCRdb's copy has only in-frame clones and lacks some. The sample consists of under 55,000 clones, over 70% of them appearing once. The sample was peripheral blood. Every receptor here comes from a man in his 70s with acute or convalescent COVID-19. Both conserved end residues are part of each CDR3. Each record gives: CDR3 length, J gene, V gene, D gene, clone size, CDR3 DNA, CDR3 protein. The D gene is left open where the match is weak. Expanded clones get a size class; other rows say once, few or many, or leave the size out.

13,TRBJ1-6,TRBV2,.,.,TGTGCCAGCGCGGAAAAGACCAATTCACCCCTCCACTTT,CASAEKTNSPLHF
15,TRBJ1-2,TRBV27,TRBD1,.,TGTGCCAGCAGTTATTCGACAGGGCGGAACTATGGCTACACCTTC,CASSYSTGRNYGYTF
15,TRBJ2-1,TRBV11-2,.,.,TGTGCCAGCAGCTTAGTAGGGGGATTTGTGAATGAGCAGTTCTTC,CASSLVGGFVNEQFF
15,TRBJ2-6,TRBV28,.,.,TGTGCCAGCAGTTTAGGCGGTACTGGGGCCAACGTCCTGACTTTC,CASSLGGTGANVLTF
17,TRBJ1-5,TRBV4-3,.,few,TGCGCCAGCAGCCAAGATTCAGGGGCGCATCGCAATCAGCCCCAGCATTTT,CASSQDSGAHRNQPQHF
15,TRBJ2-4,TRBV7-2,.,few,TGTGCCAGCAGCCCGGGTGGGAGCTCCAAAAACATTCAGTACTTC,CASSPGGSSKNIQYF
12,TRBJ1-2,TRBV29-1,.,.,TGCAGCGTTGGAGACGGAGGGTATGGCTACACCTTC,CSVGDGGYGYTF
16,TRBJ1-2,TRBV6-6,TRBD1,.,TGTGCCAGCAGTTATACAGGGGGCGCGTCGTTGAGAGGCTACACCTTC,CASSYTGGASLRGYTF
16,TRBJ1-4,TRBV28,TRBD1,.,TGTGCCAGCAGCGGACAGGGGGGTGGCACTAATGAAAAACTGTTTTTT,CASSGQGGGTNEKLFF
14,TRBJ1-2,TRBV15,TRBD1,.,TGTGCCACCAGCAGACCGGGACAGGGTTATGGCTACACCTTC,CATSRPGQGYGYTF
16,TRBJ1-2,TRBV7-9,.,.,TGTGCCAGCAGCTTAGGATTACACGAAGCTAACTATGGCTACACCTTC,CASSLGLHEANYGYTF
13,TRBJ1-5,TRBV7-2,.,.,TGTGCCAGCAGCCCGGAGGGCAATCAGCCCCAGCATTTT,CASSPEGNQPQHF
12,TRBJ1-3,TRBV9,.,few,TGTGCCAGCAGCTCCCAGGGAAACACCATATATTTT,CASSSQGNTIYF
14,TRBJ1-2,TRBV7-8,.,.,TGTGCCAGCAGCTCTCGGACAGCTAACTATGGCTACACCTTC,CASSSRTANYGYTF
16,TRBJ2-3,TRBV28,TRBD2,.,TGTGCCAGCAACCCCACCGTAGGGACTAGCGGGGGCTCGCAGTATTTT,CASNPTVGTSGGSQYF
16,TRBJ1-2,TRBV19,TRBD1,.,TGTGCCAGTAGCCCATCACCAGGGACAGCTAACTATGGCTACACCTTC,CASSPSPGTANYGYTF
15,TRBJ1-2,TRBV18,TRBD1,.,TGTGCCAGCTCACGACAGGGGGCGGGTTCGGATGGCTACACCTTC,CASSRQGAGSDGYTF
15,TRBJ2-3,TRBV6-2/TRBV6-3,.,.,TGTGCCAGCAGTTACGCTGGGGCTGGCACAGATACGCAGTATTTT,CASSYAGAGTDTQYF
13,TRBJ1-2,TRBV6-5,.,few,TGTGCCAGCAGTACGGGGGGAAGGTATGGCTACACCTTC,CASSTGGRYGYTF
12,TRBJ1-1,TRBV7-9,.,.,TGTGCCAGCAACTATCCCGACACTGAAGCTTTCTTT,CASNYPDTEAFF
15,TRBJ1-2,TRBV1,.,once,TGCACCAGCAGCCAAGATCCAATTTGTAGCTATGGCTACACCTTC,CTSSQDPICSYGYTF
12,TRBJ1-5,TRBV7-8,.,few,TGTGCCAGCAGCTTCGGAGATCAGCCCCAGCATTTT,CASSFGDQPQHF
16,TRBJ1-3,TRBV7-9,.,.,TGTGCCAGCAGCTTATCGTCGGGTAACTCTGGAAACACCATATATTTT,CASSLSSGNSGNTIYF
14,TRBJ2-7,TRBV7-3,TRBD1,.,TGTGCCAGCAGCATTACAGGGGGAACCTACGAGCAGTACTTC,CASSITGGTYEQYF
14,TRBJ2-2,TRBV2,TRBD1,.,TGTGCCAGCAGAGCAGGGGGGAACACCGGGGAGCTGTTTTTT,CASRAGGNTGELFF